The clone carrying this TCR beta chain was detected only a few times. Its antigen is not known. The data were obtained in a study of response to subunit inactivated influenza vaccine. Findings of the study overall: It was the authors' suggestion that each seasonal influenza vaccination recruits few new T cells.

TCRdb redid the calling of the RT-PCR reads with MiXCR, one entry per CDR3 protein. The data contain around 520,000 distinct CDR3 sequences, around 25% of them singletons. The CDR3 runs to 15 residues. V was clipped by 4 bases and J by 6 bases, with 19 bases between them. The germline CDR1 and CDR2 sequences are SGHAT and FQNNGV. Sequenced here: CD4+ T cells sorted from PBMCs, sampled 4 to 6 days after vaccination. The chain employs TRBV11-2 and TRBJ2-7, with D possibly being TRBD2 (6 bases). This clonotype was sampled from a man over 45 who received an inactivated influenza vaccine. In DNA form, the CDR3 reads TGTGCCAGCAGCTCAGTGGCGGGAAGGGGCTTCGAGCAGTACTTC. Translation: CASSSVAGRGFEQYF.